The 27 T cell receptor beta chains in this list originate from one sample, sequenced in a study of blood T cell repertoires in COVID-19. Libraries were prepared by immunoSEQ multiplex PCR; TCRdb keeps only in-frame clonotypes and omits some of them. The data contain around 200,000 clones, around nine tenths of them seen just once; the ten biggest clones take up roughly 6.2%. Material: peripheral blood. The receptors come from a man aged 60-69 years who had recovered from COVID-19.

The genes are TRBV9 and TRBJ2-1, with TRBD2 matching over 15 bases. CDR1 is SGDLS and CDR2 is YYNGEE in the germline V gene. J was trimmed by 10 bases and V by 3 bases; bases with no gene match: 8. The CDR3 is made up of 16 amino acids. DNA of the CDR3: TGTGCCAGCAGCGCCCGACAGGGGACTAGCGGGGGGGAGCAGTTCTTC. Translation: CASSARQGTSGGEQFF.

J is TRBJ1-2 and V is TRBV4-3, with D perhaps matching TRBD1 (5 bases). Germline values: CDR1 LGHNA, CDR2 YSLEER. V was pared by 0 bases and J by 5 bases, with 22 bases between. The CDR3 has 18 residues. The CDR3 region has the DNA TGCGCCAGCAGCCAAGAAGCTGGAAGGACCGGGGGGGTTTATGGCTACACCTTC. It is translated as CASSQEAGRTGGVYGYTF.

The rearrangement links TRBV27 to TRBJ2-1; TRBD2 aligns across 10 bases. Looked up from germline, CDR1 is MNHEY and CDR2 is SMNVEV (reference sequence). This CDR3 contains 15 residues. With V trimmed by 3 bases and J by 14 bases, 13 bases remained unmatched. The CDR3 region has the DNA TGTGCCAGCAGTTTCGGGCTAGCGGGGGCCGGAGGTGAGTTCTTC. This encodes CASSFGLAGAGGEFF.

V gene TRBV5-1 combines with J gene TRBJ1-4; TRBD1 might be the D (5 bases). The CDR3 runs to 16 residues. Germline assignment: CDR1 SGHRS and CDR2 YFSETQ. V was trimmed by 2 bases and J by 5 bases, leaving 16 bases between them. The CDR3: CASSFGTLAGNEKLFF. CDR3 DNA: TGCGCCAGCAGCTTTGGGACTCTAGCAGGAAATGAAAAACTGTTTTTT.

The rearrangement uses TRBV2 and TRBJ2-1; 9 positions agree with TRBD1. V lost 0 bases to trimming and J lost 6 bases; unmatched junction nucleotides: 6. Per germline, CDR1 SNHLY and CDR2 FYNNEI. The CDR3 contains 16 residues. CDR3 nucleotide sequence: TGTGCCAGCAGTGAAGCTAGGACAGGGGTTGTCAATGAGCAGTTCTTC. Its translation is CASSEARTGVVNEQFF.

The chain recombines TRBV28 with TRBJ1-2; a possible D gene is TRBD1 (5 bases). The germline V gene has CDR1 MDHEN and CDR2 SYDVKM. The CDR3 has 15 residues. The V gene lost 6 bases and the J gene lost 2 bases, with 16 bases spanning the gap. DNA of the CDR3: TGTGCCAGCAGCCTCCCGACAGTTCTAAACTATGGCTACACCTTC. Protein product: CASSLPTVLNYGYTF.

The chain has TRBV5-1 and TRBJ2-1; TRBD1 matches at 12 bases. V trimming: 3 bases; J trimming: 6 bases; junction bases outside the gene matches: 7. Germline CDR1 and CDR2: SGHRS and YFSETQ. This CDR3 contains 16 residues. The CDR3 DNA reads TGCGCCAGCAGCTCGTCCCGGGACAGGGGGCGCAATGAGCAGTTCTTC. Translation: CASSSSRDRGRNEQFF. Full variable domain (missing parts from reference TRBV5-1 and TRBJ2-1): KAGVTQTPRYLIKTRGQQVTLSCSPISGHRSVSWYQQTPGQGLQFLFEYFSETQRNKGNFPGRFSGRQFSNSRSEMNVSTLELGDSALYLCASSSSRDRGRNEQFFGPGTRLTVL.

This clone has only one observation. The chain couples TRBV6-1 to TRBJ1-2, with D possibly matching TRBD1 (5 bases). V lost 2 bases, J lost 1 base, and 14 bases lay in between. The CDR3 sequence is 16 residues long. Germline V lookup: CDR1 MNHNS, CDR2 SASEGT. CDR3 residues: CASSENSGIGNYGYTF. CDR3 DNA sequence: TGTGCCAGCAGTGAAAATTCAGGGATCGGTAACTATGGCTACACCTTC.

V usage is TRBV11-2 and J usage is TRBJ2-5; the match to TRBD2 covers 8 bases. V lost 4 bases to trimming and J lost 1 base; unmatched junction nucleotides: 17. Germline CDR1 and CDR2: SGHAT and FQNNGV. This CDR3 has 19 residues. DNA for the CDR3: TGTGCCAGCAGCTCACCGTACCTCCCCAGCGGGAGACTCCAAGAGACCCAGTACTTC. Amino acids: CASSSPYLPSGRLQETQYF.

V usage is TRBV7-2 and J usage is TRBJ1-2; TRBD1 is a possible D gene (6 bases). This CDR3 is built from 12 residues. V was clipped by 8 bases and J by 8 bases, with 15 bases between them. Per germline, CDR1 SGHTA and CDR2 FQGNSA. CDR3: CASGRQALGYTF. CDR3 in DNA: TGTGCCAGCGGAAGACAGGCCTTGGGCTACACCTTC.

V usage is TRBV24-1 and J usage is TRBJ1-2; TRBD1 might be the D (6 bases). Germline values: CDR1 KGHDR, CDR2 SFDVKD. The CDR3 contains 15 residues. V dropped 0 bases and J dropped 5 bases, with 12 bases sitting between them. CDR3 nucleotides: TGTGCCACCAGTGATTTGCAGAGGACAGTTTATGGCTACACCTTC. Its protein product is CATSDLQRTVYGYTF.

This chain joins TRBV5-4 and TRBJ1-3; 7 bases agree with TRBD1. CDR3 length: 17 amino acids. With 0 bases clipped from V and 0 bases from J, the junction kept 6 bases outside the gene matches. Looked up from germline, CDR1 is SGHNT and CDR2 is YYREEE (reference sequence). The CDR3 here is CASSLEVGGHSGNTIYF. In DNA, the CDR3 is TGTGCCAGCAGCTTGGAAGTAGGGGGCCACTCTGGAAACACCATATATTTT.

V gene TRBV18 combines with J gene TRBJ2-7, with TRBD1 identical over 7 bases. Germline CDR1 KGHSH, CDR2 LQKENI. This CDR3 is 13 amino acids long. The ends lost 4 bases at V and 3 bases at J; junction bases unmatched: 3. The CDR3 DNA sequence: TGTGCCAGCTCACTGGGACAGTTCTACGAGCAGTACTTC. The encoded protein is CASSLGQFYEQYF.

This sequence joins TRBV28 and TRBJ1-6; 9 nucleotides line up with TRBD1. Trimming cost V 6 bases and J 4 bases; bases outside gene matches: 7. Germline V gene lookup returns CDR1 MDHEN and CDR2 SYDVKM. CDR3 length: 16 residues. Written as DNA, the CDR3 is TGTGCCAGCAGCGGGGGGACAGGGTTTTATAATTCACCCCTCCACTTT. It codes for CASSGGTGFYNSPLHF.

This chain joins TRBV7-9 and TRBJ1-2; D is uncertain. Trimming left V 7 bases short and J 8 bases short, with 14 bases between. Germline CDR1 SEHNR, CDR2 FQNEAQ (reference sequence). CDR3 length: 12 residues. For the CDR3, the DNA is TGTGCCAGCACCCAAGGAGGGAGGGGCTACACCTTC. Protein product: CASTQGGRGYTF. Based on the CDR3 plus reference TRBV7-9 and TRBJ1-2, the full variable domain is DTGVSQNPRHKITKRGQNVTFRCDPISEHNRLYWYRQTLGQGPEFLTYFQNEAQLEKSRLLSDRFSAERPKGSFSTLEIQRTEQGDSAMYLCASTQGGRGYTFGSGTRLTVV.

This rearrangement joins TRBV5-4 to TRBJ2-1, with unresolved D. The CDR3 runs to 13 residues. V lost 4 bases to trimming and J lost 10 bases, with 15 bases between them. Germline CDR1 is SGHNT and CDR2 is YYREEE (reference sequence). CDR3 in DNA: TGTGCCAGCAGCGCCGGCCTGGCCGGGGAGCAGTTCTTC. Protein product: CASSAGLAGEQFF.

The rearrangement uses TRBV14 and TRBJ2-3, with D possibly TRBD1 on 5 matching bases. The CDR3 spans 13 residues. Per germline, CDR1 SGHDN and CDR2 FVKESK. Trimming took 4 bases from V and 1 from J, leaving 6 bases between them. CDR3 nucleotide sequence: TGTGCCAGCAGCCTAGGGGGCACAGATACGCAGTATTTT. Its translation is CASSLGGTDTQYF.

V is TRBV5-5 and J is TRBJ2-1, with 7 bases that match TRBD1. CDR3 length: 12 amino acids. The junction had 5 bases not matched to a gene; V was cut back by 4 bases and J by 10 bases. Germline loops: CDR1 SGHKS, CDR2 YYEKEE (reference sequence). CDR3 DNA: TGTGCCAGCAGCACCACAGGGGTCGAGCAGTTCTTC. Amino acids: CASSTTGVEQFF.

The rearrangement uses TRBV19 and TRBJ1-3; D call uncertain. Germline loops: CDR1 LNHDA, CDR2 SQIVND (reference sequence). This CDR3 is 15 amino acids long. V lost 4 bases and J 0 bases, leaving 10 bases between the germline ends. CDR3 region: CASSTTRDSGNTIYF. The CDR3 nucleotides read TGTGCCAGTAGTACCACCCGGGACTCTGGAAACACCATATATTTT. The full variable domain, its missing parts supplied by reference TRBV19 and TRBJ1-3, is DGGITQSPKYLFRKEGQNVTLSCEQNLNHDAMYWYRQDPGQGLRLIYYSQIVNDFQKGDIAEGYSVSREKKESFPLTVTSAQKNPTAFYLCASSTTRDSGNTIYFGEGSWLTVV.

The gene calls are TRBV9 and TRBJ1-5, with TRBD1 as a possible D gene (5 bases). V gave up 0 bases and J gave up 7 bases, with 8 bases separating them. Germline loops: CDR1 SGDLS, CDR2 YYNGEE. This CDR3 is 13 amino acids long. CDR3: CASSVDWGQPQHF. Written as DNA, the CDR3 is TGTGCCAGCAGCGTAGACTGGGGCCAGCCCCAGCATTTT.

This clone was observed a few times. The same CDR3 arises from other DNA sequences in this sample as well. The CDR3 protein is CAIRDSSGNTIYF. CDR3 in DNA: TGTGCCATCAGAGACAGTTCTGGAAACACCATATATTTT. This chain connects TRBV10-3 to TRBJ1-3; possibly TRBD1 for D (5 bases). V gave up 6 bases and J gave up 1 base, with 7 bases separating them. In germline, CDR1 is ENHRY, CDR2 SYGVKD. The CDR3 contains 13 residues.

In its sample, this clone was seen once. The V gene is TRBV19, the J gene TRBJ1-5; a weak D match, TRBD1 (5 bases). Germline V lookup: CDR1 LNHDA, CDR2 SQIVND (reference sequence). The CDR3 covers 16 residues. V dropped 0 bases and J dropped 3 bases, with 12 bases sitting between them. The CDR3 sequence is CASSIDLRGYNQPQHF. The CDR3 DNA reads TGTGCCAGTAGTATAGATCTCCGGGGGTACAATCAGCCCCAGCATTTT.

The CDR3 sequence is CASSEGGTGELFF. The CDR3 DNA is TGTGCCAGCAGCGAGGGAGGGACAGGGGAGCTGTTTTTT. The chain combines TRBV2 with TRBJ2-2; TRBD2 might be the D (7 bases). V was clipped by 6 bases and J by 8 bases, with 13 bases between them. The CDR3 runs to 13 residues. Germline CDR1 and CDR2: SNHLY and FYNNEI.

The V call is TRBV24-1, the J call TRBJ1-5; D remains ambiguous. V gave up 6 bases and J gave up 6 bases, with 14 bases separating them. CDR3 size: 14 residues. Germline V CDR1 and CDR2: KGHDR, SFDVKD. This chain's CDR3 is CATSPAGRAQPQHF. In DNA form, the CDR3 reads TGTGCCACCAGTCCCGCAGGTCGCGCTCAGCCCCAGCATTTT.

V usage is TRBV30 and J usage is TRBJ2-1; D may be TRBD2 (6 bases). Germline V CDR1 and CDR2: GTSNPN, SVGIG (reference sequence). Trimming removed 2 bases at V and 7 bases at J, with 12 bases between. The CDR3 consists of 13 residues. CDR3 loop: CAWSLGGPNEQFF. CDR3 sequence (DNA): TGTGCCTGGAGTTTAGGAGGGCCAAATGAGCAGTTCTTC.

The chain carries TRBV10-3 and TRBJ2-6, with a weak D call TRBD2 (6 bases). Germline CDR1 reads ENHRY; CDR2 reads SYGVKD. Trimming cost V 8 bases and J 2 bases, with 13 bases left between them. This CDR3 spans 15 amino acids. CDR3 bases: TGTGCCATCGGGGCTAGCGAGGCTGGGGCCAACGTCCTGACTTTC. This encodes CAIGASEAGANVLTF.

The V gene is TRBV10-1, the J gene TRBJ2-3; 7 bases are a match to TRBD1. J gave up 6 bases and V 5 bases, and 5 bases lay outside the gene matches. The CDR3 has 13 amino acids. Germline loops: CDR1 WNHNN, CDR2 SYGVQD (reference sequence). The DNA for the CDR3 is TGCGCCAGCAGTAGCGGACAGGCTGATACGCAGTATTTT. This gives the protein CASSSGQADTQYF.